This T cell receptor (beta chain) was recorded in a study of blood T cells in healthy people across ages. Study summary: Template-switching capture recovered about one barcoded beta molecule per two T cells.

Sample-barcoded 5' priming and a J-beta primer mix drove a second PCR of roughly 7 to 11 cycles. MiXCR, run by TCRdb on the 5' RACE reads, gives a single entry per CDR3 protein. The sample yields approximately 880,000 distinct CDR3 sequences, 40% to 60% seen once. In regard to this clonotype: Its target is unknown.

Individuals who donated were healthy Caucasians from Russia aged roughly 6 to 95. CDR1 and CDR2 (germline): KGHSH, LQKENI. The length of the CDR3 is 17 residues. The V segment lost 2 bases and the J segment 5 bases; nucleotides outside the gene matches: 9. Study-level points and caveats: Long-lived donors carried more naive CD4+ cells and greater diversity than aged donors. Naive and antigen-experienced cells could not be conclusively compared, given unsorted PBMCs.

This chain joins TRBV18 and TRBJ1-6; 7 positions agree with TRBD1. This receptor was taken from a man aged 30-40 years in good health. Material: blood. In nucleotides, the CDR3 is TGTGCCAGCTCACCATACCCCCTAACAGGGGATAATTCACCCCTCCACTTT. It yields the protein CASSPYPLTGDNSPLHF.